This TCR beta chain was retrieved from a study of shared clonotypes between healthy human individuals. Study-level background: CD4 naive and CD4 memory each took three plates per donor, while CD8 naive took two and CD8 memory one. Points from the study as a whole: For sorted subsets, rarefaction showed incomplete sequencing despite large depth. Non-shared clonotypes displayed generation probabilities falling below those of clonotypes present in all four donors. Clonotype sharing among the donors was expected to vary with sequencing depth.

Germline V lookup: CDR1 KGHSH, CDR2 LQKENI. The CDR3 length is 15 residues. The V end lost 2 bases, the J end lost 0 bases, and 11 bases lay between the germline ends. Sequencing used immunoSEQ multiplex PCR; TCRdb keeps in-frame clones, though not all of them. The sample yields 2.5 million or so clones, around nine tenths seen once. Worth noting for this clone: What it recognizes is unknown.

Sequencing was performed on naive CD4+ T cells sorted from blood. Subset meaning: CD45RA+ positively selected. This TCR derives from a man younger than 35 in good health. The chain uses TRBV18 and TRBJ2-7; D might be TRBD1 (7 bases). The CDR3 sequence: CASSPGGTDSYEQYF. DNA of the CDR3: TGTGCCAGCTCACCAGGCGGGACAGACTCCTACGAGCAGTACTTC.